These T cell receptor beta chains were read from a single sample in a study of blood T cells in healthy people across ages. Via MiXCR, TCRdb re-called the 5' RACE reads, giving one row per CDR3 protein. The sample lists approximately 810,000 distinct CDR3 sequences; around 30% were seen once. Source material: blood. The receptors were sampled from a woman older than 75 in good health. CDR3s include the opening cysteine and the closing phenylalanine or tryptophan. D genes are given only for firm matches. Some rows mark clone size as missing; the rest say once, few, many or name a class of expanded clone.

TRBJ1-6,TRBV25-1,NA,few,TGTGCCAGCAGTGAATATGGTCAGGATAATTCACCCCTCCACTTT,CASSEYGQDNSPLHF
TRBJ2-7,TRBV20-1,TRBD1,many,TGCAGTGCTACGGGACAGGGGTACGAGCAGTACTTC,CSATGQGYEQYF
TRBJ2-3,TRBV9,NA,many,TGTGCCAGCAGCGTAGTCCTAGGGAGCACAGATACGCAGTATTTT,CASSVVLGSTDTQYF
TRBJ2-1,TRBV7-9,TRBD2,many,TGTGCCAGCAGCAGACTCCCAGCGGGGGGGCCCTACAATGAGCAGTTCTTC,CASSRLPAGGPYNEQFF
TRBJ2-4,TRBV7-2,NA,many,TGTGCCAGCAGCTTCCCAACACGATTCGCGAGGGGAACGGACATTCAGTACTTC,CASSFPTRFARGTDIQYF
TRBJ1-1,TRBV7-2,NA,many,TGTGCCAGCCTCGGGATGGGCACTGAAGCTTTCTTT,CASLGMGTEAFF
TRBJ2-3,TRBV15,NA,few,TGTGCCATCAGCGACAATAGTGTGGATACGCAGTATTTT,CAISDNSVDTQYF
TRBJ2-3,TRBV4-3,TRBD2,few,TGCGCCAGCAGCCAAGGAGGCGGGGGGTCAGATACGCAGTATTTT,CASSQGGGGSDTQYF
TRBJ2-2,TRBV7-2,TRBD1,NA,TGTGCCAGCGGCAACAGGGGTATCACCGGGGAGCTGTTTTTT,CASGNRGITGELFF
TRBJ1-2,TRBV5-6,TRBD1,NA,TGTGCCAGCAGCAGACAGGGGGCGCAGAACTATGGCTACACCTTC,CASSRQGAQNYGYTF
TRBJ2-5,TRBV7-2,TRBD2,NA,TGTGCCAGCCGGGGGGGGCGGGACCAAGAGACCCAGTACTTC,CASRGGRDQETQYF
TRBJ2-7,TRBV7-2,NA,NA,TGTGCCAGCAGCTTCATCGGAGGAGCCGGGAACGAGCAGTACTTC,CASSFIGGAGNEQYF
TRBJ1-1,TRBV29-1,NA,many,TGCAGGAGCAGACCCTCGAACACTGAAGCTTTCTTT,CRSRPSNTEAFF
TRBJ1-2,TRBV27,NA,NA,TGTGCCAGCAGTTTTCATCAGGGCTATGGCTACACCTTC,CASSFHQGYGYTF
TRBJ2-1,TRBV7-2,TRBD1,many,TGTGCCAGCAGCACGGGACCCCTGACAGGGAGTGTTGAGCAGTTCTTC,CASSTGPLTGSVEQFF
TRBJ2-1,TRBV20-1,TRBD2,many,TGCAGTGCTAGAGTAGGTAGCGGGGGGGCCGATAATGAGCAGTTCTTC,CSARVGSGGADNEQFF
TRBJ1-4,TRBV7-2,NA,many,TGTGCCAGCAGCCCGGACACTGCGGGTAAAAAACTGTTTTTT,CASSPDTAGKKLFF
TRBJ1-5,TRBV20-1,NA,many,TGCAGTGCTAGAGATCTTGGCAGTAGCAATCAGCCCCAGCATTTT,CSARDLGSSNQPQHF
TRBJ1-6,TRBV20-1,NA,few,TGCAGTGCTAGAGATAGGCGACGGTTAGCTTCACCCCTCCACTTT,CSARDRRRLASPLHF
TRBJ1-2,TRBV20-1,NA,many,TGCAGTGCTAGAGCGGGGGAGGGCTACACCTTC,CSARAGEGYTF
TRBJ2-5,TRBV7-9,NA,many,NA,CASSFGNGKTQYF
TRBJ1-1,TRBV6-2/TRBV6-3,TRBD1,few,TGTGCCAGCAGCCACGCGGGGACAGGGGACACTGAAGCTTTCTTT,CASSHAGTGDTEAFF
TRBJ2-2,TRBV9,NA,once,TGTGCCAGCAGCGTAGTTCATAGCACCGGGGAGCTGTTTTTT,CASSVVHSTGELFF
TRBJ1-2,TRBV29-1,TRBD1,many,TGCAGCGTTGTAAATGTATTGGCGTTACAGGGGAGAAGCTATGGCTACACCTTC,CSVVNVLALQGRSYGYTF
TRBJ2-5,TRBV20-1,TRBD2,many,TGCAGTGCGTTATCGGGACTATCCCCCCAAGAGACCCAGTACTTC,CSALSGLSPQETQYF
TRBJ2-3,TRBV4-2,TRBD2,many,TGTGCCAGCAGCCAAGAACTAGCGGGGACACGGGATACGCAGTATTTT,CASSQELAGTRDTQYF